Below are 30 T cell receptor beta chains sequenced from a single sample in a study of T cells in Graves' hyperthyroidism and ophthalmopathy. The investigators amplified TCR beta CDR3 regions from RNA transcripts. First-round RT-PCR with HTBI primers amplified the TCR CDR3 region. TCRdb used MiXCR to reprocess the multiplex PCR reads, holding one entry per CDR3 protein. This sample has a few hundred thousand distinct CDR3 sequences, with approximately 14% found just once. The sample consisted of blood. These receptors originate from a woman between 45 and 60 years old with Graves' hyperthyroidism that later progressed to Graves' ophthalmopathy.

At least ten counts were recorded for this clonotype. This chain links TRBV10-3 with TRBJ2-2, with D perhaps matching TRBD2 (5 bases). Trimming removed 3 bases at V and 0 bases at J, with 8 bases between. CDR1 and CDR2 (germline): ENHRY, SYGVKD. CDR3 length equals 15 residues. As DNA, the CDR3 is TGTGCCATCAGTGAAAGGCGGGCGAACACCGGGGAGCTGTTTTTT. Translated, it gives CAISERRANTGELFF.

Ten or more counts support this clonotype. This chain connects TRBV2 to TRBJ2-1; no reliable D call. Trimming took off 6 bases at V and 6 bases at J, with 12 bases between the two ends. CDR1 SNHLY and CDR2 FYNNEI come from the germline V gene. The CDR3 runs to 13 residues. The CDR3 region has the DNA TGTGCCAGCAGCCAGGAACTCGTCAATGAGCAGTTCTTC. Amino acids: CASSQELVNEQFF.

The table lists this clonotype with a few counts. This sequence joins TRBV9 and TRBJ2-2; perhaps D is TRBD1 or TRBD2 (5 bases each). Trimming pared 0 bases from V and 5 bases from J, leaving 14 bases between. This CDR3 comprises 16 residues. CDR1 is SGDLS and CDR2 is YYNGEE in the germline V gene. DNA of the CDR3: TGTGCCAGCAGCGTAGACCCGGGGCCTCAGACCGGGGAGCTGTTTTTT. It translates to CASSVDPGPQTGELFF.

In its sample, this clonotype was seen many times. CDR3 loop: CASSPDQGAFF. Here the CDR3 DNA reads TGTGCCAGCAGTCCCGATCAGGGGGCTTTCTTT. V is TRBV28 and J is TRBJ1-1; weak D call: TRBD1 (6 bases). This CDR3 spans 11 amino acids. The germline V gene encodes CDR1 MDHEN and CDR2 SYDVKM. V lost 5 bases and J 11 bases, leaving 12 bases between the germline ends.

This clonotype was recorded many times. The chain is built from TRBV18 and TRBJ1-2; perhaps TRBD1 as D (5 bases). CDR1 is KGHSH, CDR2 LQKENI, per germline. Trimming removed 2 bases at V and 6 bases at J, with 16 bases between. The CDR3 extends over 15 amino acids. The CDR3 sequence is CASSPSHGAHDGYTF. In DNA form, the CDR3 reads TGTGCCAGCTCACCATCGCACGGGGCTCACGATGGCTACACCTTC.

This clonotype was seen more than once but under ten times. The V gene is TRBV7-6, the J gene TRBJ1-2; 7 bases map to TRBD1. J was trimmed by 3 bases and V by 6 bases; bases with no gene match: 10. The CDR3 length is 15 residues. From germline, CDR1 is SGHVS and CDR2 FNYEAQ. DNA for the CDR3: TGTGCCAGCAGACCGTTGACAGGGCCCCACTATGGCTACACCTTC. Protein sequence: CASRPLTGPHYGYTF.

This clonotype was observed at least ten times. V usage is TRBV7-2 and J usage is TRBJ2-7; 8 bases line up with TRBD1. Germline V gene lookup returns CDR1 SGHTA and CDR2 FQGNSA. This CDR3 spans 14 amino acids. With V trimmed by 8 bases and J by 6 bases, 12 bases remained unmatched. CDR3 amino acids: CASLPTGAAFEQYF. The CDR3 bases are TGTGCCAGCCTTCCGACAGGGGCCGCCTTCGAGCAGTACTTC.

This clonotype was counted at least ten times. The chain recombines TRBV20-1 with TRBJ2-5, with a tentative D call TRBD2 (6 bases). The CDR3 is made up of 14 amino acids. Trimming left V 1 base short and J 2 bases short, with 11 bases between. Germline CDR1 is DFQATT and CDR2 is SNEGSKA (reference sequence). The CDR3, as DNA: TGCAGTGCTAGAGTGGGGACTCATCAAGAGACCCAGTACTTC. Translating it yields CSARVGTHQETQYF.

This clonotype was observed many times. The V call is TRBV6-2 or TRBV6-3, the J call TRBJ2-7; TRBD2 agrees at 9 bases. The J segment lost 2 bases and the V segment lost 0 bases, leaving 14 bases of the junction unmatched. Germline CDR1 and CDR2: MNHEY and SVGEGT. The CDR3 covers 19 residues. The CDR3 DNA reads TGTGCCAGCAGTTACTCGAAAATTCGCGCGGCTAGCGGGGCCTACGAGCAGTACTTC. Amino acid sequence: CASSYSKIRAASGAYEQYF.

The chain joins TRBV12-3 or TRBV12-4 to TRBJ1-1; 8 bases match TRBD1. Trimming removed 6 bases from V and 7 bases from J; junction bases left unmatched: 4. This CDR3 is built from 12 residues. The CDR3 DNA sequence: TGTGCCAGCAGGTCGACAGGGGATGAAGCTTTCTTT. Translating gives CASRSTGDEAFF.

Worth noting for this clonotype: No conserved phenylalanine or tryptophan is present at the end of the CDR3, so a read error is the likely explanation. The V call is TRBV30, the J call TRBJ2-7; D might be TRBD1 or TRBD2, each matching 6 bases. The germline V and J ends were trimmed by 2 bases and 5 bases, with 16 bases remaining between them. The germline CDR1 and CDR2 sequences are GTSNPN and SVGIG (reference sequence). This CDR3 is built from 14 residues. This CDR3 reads CAWSSGALVHEQYL. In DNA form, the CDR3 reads TGTGCCTGGAGTTCGGGGGCGCTGGTCCACGAGCAGTACTTA.

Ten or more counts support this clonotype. CDR3: CATSDSWTGPNQPQHF. The CDR3 DNA sequence: TGTGCCACCAGTGATTCGTGGACAGGACCCAATCAGCCCCAGCATTTT. This chain joins TRBV24-1 and TRBJ1-5; 7 bases are shared with TRBD1. In germline, CDR1 is KGHDR, CDR2 SFDVKD. Trimming cost V 2 bases and J 3 bases; bases outside gene matches: 6. CDR3 length equals 16 residues.

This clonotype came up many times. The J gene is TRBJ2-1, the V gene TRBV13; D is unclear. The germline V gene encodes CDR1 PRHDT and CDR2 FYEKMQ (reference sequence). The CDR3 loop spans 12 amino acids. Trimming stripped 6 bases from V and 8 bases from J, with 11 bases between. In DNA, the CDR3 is TGTGCCAGCAGTCCCCGGAGAGATGAGCAGTTCTTC. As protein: CASSPRRDEQFF.

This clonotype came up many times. The CDR3 protein is CASSLGPGNQPQHF. As DNA, the CDR3 is TGTGCCAGCTCCCTTGGACCGGGAAATCAGCCCCAGCATTTT. The chain combines TRBV18 with TRBJ1-5; D is uncertain. V shed 6 bases and J shed 4 bases, with 13 bases lying between them. The V gene's germline CDR1 is KGHSH and CDR2 LQKENI. The CDR3 loop spans 14 amino acids.

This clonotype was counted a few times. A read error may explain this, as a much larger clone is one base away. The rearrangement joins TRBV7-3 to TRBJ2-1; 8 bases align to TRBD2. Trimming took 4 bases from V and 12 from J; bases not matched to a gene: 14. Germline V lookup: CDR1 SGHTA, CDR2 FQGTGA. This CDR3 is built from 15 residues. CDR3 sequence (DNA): TGTGCCAGCAGCTCCAAGCGGGGGCCCCTCGTTGGGCAGTTCTTC. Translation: CASSSKRGPLVGQFF.

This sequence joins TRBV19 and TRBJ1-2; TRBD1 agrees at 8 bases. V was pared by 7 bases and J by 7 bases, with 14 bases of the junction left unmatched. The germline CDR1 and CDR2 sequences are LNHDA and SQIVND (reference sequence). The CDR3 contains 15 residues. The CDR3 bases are TGTGCCAGTACCAAACGAGGGCAGGGGGCGATTGGCTACACCTTC. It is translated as CASTKRGQGAIGYTF.

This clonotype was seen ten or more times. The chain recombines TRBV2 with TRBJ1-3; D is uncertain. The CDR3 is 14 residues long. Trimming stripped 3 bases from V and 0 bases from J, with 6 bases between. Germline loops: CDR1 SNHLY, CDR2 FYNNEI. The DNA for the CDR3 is TGTGCCAGCAGTGACAGGCCCTCTGGAAACACCATATATTTT. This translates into CASSDRPSGNTIYF.

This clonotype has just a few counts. CDR3 sequence reads: CASPEAASGANVLTF. CDR3 nucleotide sequence: TGTGCCAGCCCCGAGGCAGCATCTGGGGCCAACGTCCTGACTTTC. The rearrangement uses TRBV7-9 and TRBJ2-6; D gene unclear. The germline gives CDR1 SEHNR, CDR2 FQNEAQ (reference sequence). The CDR3 length is 15 residues. V was shortened by 8 bases and J by 1 base, with 12 bases between the two germline ends.

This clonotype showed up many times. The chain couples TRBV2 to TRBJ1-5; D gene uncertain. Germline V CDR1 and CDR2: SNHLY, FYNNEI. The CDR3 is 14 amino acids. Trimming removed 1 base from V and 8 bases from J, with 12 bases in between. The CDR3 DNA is TGTGCCAGCAGTGAAGAAAGGGCATCGGAGCCCCAGCATTTT. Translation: CASSEERASEPQHF.

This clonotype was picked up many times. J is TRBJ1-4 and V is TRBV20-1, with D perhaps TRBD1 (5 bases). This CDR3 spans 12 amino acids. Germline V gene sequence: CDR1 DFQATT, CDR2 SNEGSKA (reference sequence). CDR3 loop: CSFRASNEKLFF. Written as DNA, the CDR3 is TGCAGCTTCAGGGCCTCTAATGAAAAACTGTTTTTT.

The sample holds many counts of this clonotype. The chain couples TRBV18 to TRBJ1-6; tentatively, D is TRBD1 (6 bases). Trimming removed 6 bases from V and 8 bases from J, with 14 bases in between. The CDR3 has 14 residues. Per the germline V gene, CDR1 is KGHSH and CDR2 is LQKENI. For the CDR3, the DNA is TGTGCCAGCTCGTCGACAGGAGCTCATTCACCCCTCCACTTT. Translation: CASSSTGAHSPLHF.

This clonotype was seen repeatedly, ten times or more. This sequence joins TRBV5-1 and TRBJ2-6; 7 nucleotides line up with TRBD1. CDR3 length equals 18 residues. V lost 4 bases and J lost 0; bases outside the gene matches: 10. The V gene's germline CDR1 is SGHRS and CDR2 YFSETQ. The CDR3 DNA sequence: TGCGCCAGCAGCCTGGAATACAGGGGAATCTCTGGGGCCAACGTCCTGACTTTC. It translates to CASSLEYRGISGANVLTF.

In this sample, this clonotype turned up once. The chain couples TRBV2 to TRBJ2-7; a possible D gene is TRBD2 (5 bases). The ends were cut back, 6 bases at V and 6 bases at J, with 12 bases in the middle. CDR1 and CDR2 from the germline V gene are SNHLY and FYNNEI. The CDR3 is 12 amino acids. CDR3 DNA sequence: TGTGCCAGCAGCCTCACGAGGGTCGAGCAGTACTTC. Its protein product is CASSLTRVEQYF.

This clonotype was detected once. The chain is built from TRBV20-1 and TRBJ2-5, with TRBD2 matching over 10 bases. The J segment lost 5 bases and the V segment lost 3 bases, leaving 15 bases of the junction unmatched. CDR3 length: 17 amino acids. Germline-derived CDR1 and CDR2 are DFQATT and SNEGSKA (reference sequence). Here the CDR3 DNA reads TGCAGTGCTAGGAATCCTAGCCCTAGCGGGAGTGAGGAGACCCAGTACTTC. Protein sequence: CSARNPSPSGSEETQYF.

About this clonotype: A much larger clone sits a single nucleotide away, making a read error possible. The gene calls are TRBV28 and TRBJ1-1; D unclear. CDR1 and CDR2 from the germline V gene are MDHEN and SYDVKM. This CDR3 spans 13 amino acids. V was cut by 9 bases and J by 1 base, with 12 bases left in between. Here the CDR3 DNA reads TGTGCCAGTTTGGAGACTACGAACACTGAAGCTTTCTTT. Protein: CASLETTNTEAFF.

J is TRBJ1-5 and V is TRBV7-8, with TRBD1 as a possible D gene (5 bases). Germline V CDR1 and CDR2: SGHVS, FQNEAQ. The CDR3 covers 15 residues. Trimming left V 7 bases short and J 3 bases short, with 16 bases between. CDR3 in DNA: TGTGCCAGCACTCCCGCTGGGGCCGACAATCAGCCCCAGCATTTT. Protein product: CASTPAGADNQPQHF.

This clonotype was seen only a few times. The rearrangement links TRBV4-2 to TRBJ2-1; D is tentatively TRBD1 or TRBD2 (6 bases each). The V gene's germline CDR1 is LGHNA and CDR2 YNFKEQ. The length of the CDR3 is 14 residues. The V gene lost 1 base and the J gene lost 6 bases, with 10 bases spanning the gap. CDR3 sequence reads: CASSQGPGANEQFF. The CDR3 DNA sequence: TGTGCCAGCAGCCAAGGGCCGGGGGCCAATGAGCAGTTCTTC.

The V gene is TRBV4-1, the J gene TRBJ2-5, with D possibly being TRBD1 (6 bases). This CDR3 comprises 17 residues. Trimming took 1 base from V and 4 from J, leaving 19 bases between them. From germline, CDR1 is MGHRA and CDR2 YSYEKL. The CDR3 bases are TGCGCCAGCAGCCAAGGGCGGGCAGGGGCTGAATTAGAGACCCAGTACTTC. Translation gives CASSQGRAGAELETQYF.

The CDR3 nucleotides read TGTGCCAGCAGCGTAGCTGCGACTAGCGGGATCTACAATGAGCAGTTCTTC. It specifies CASSVAATSGIYNEQFF. The rearrangement links TRBV9 to TRBJ2-1; 11 bases agree with TRBD2. CDR1 is SGDLS, CDR2 YYNGEE, per germline. The CDR3 has 17 residues. The ends lost 0 bases at V and 3 bases at J; junction bases unmatched: 5.

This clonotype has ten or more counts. CDR3 protein: CSGRGWNTEAFF. The CDR3 DNA reads as TGCAGCGGCAGGGGATGGAACACTGAAGCTTTCTTT. The genes are TRBV29-1 and TRBJ1-1, with a weak D call TRBD1 (6 bases). The CDR3 sequence is 12 residues long. V was clipped by 7 bases and J by 1 base, with 10 bases between them. Germline CDR1 reads SQVTM; CDR2 reads ANQGSEA.